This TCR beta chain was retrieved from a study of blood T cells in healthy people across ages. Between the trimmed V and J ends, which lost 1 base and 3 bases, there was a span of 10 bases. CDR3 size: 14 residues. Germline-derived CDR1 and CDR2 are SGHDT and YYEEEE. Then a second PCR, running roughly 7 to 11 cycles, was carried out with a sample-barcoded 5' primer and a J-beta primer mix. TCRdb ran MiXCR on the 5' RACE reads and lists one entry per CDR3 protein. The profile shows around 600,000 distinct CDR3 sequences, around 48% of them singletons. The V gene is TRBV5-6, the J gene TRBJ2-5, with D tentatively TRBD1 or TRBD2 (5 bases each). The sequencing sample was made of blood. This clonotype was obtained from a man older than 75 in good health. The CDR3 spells CASSLFGTEETQYF. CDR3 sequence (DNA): TGTGCCAGCAGCTTGTTTGGGACCGAAGAGACCCAGTACTTC.